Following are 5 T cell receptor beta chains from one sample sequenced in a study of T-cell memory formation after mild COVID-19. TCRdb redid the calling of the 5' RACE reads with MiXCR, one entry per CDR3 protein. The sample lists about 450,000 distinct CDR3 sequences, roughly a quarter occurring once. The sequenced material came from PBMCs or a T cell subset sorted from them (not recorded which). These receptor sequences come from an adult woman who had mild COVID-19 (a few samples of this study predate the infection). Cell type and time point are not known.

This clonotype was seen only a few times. The CDR3 DNA is TGTGCCAGCAGGTCAACAGGGCGTTCACCCCTCCACTTT. Protein sequence: CASRSTGRSPLHF. This chain uses TRBV2 with TRBJ1-6; possible D gene TRBD1, 6 bases. Germline V gives CDR1 SNHLY, CDR2 FYNNEI. This CDR3 region has 13 residues. V shed 6 bases and J shed 9 bases, with 12 bases lying between them.

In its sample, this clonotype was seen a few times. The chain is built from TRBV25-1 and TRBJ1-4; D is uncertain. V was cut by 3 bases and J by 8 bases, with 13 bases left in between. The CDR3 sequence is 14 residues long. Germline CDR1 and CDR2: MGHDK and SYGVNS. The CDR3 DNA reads TGTGCCAGCAGTGAGCCCCAAAACGGGGAAAAACTGTTTTTT. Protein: CASSEPQNGEKLFF.

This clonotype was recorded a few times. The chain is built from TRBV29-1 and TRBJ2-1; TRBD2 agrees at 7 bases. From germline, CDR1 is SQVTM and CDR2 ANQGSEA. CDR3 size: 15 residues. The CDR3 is CSMAGEGEYYNEQFF. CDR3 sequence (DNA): TGCTCCATGGCGGGGGAAGGGGAGTACTACAATGAGCAGTTCTTC.

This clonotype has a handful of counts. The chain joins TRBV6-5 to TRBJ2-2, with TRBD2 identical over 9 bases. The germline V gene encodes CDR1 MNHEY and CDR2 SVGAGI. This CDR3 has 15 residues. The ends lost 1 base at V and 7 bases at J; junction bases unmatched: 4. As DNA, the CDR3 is TGTGCCAGCAGTTACTGGCGGGGGGGCGGCGGGGAGCTGTTTTTT. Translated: CASSYWRGGGGELFF.

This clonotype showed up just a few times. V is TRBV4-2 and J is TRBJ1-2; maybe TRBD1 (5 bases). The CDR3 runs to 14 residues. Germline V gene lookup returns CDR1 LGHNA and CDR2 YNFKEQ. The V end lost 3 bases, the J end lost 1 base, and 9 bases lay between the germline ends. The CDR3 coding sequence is TGTGCCAGCAGCCAGGCTGACAGTAACTATGGCTACACCTTC. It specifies CASSQADSNYGYTF.